The next 12 T cell receptor beta chains were all read from a single sample in a study of blood T cell repertoires in COVID-19. Measured with immunoSEQ multiplex PCR; TCRdb has only the in-frame clones, and not every one. The sample has almost 250,000 clones, approximately 86% seen once. The specimen sequenced was peripheral blood. The receptors were gathered from an older woman who had recovered from COVID-19.

The chain is built from TRBV2 and TRBJ1-2; D is unresolved. Trimming took off 8 bases at V and 3 bases at J, with 10 bases between the two ends. The CDR3 spans 12 residues. Per germline, CDR1 SNHLY and CDR2 FYNNEI. CDR3 amino acids: CASAEADYGYTF. Written as DNA, the CDR3 is TGTGCCAGCGCGGAGGCGGACTATGGCTACACCTTC.

V is TRBV10-3 and J is TRBJ2-5, with D tentatively TRBD2 (6 bases). The CDR3 is 12 residues long. Deletions cut 11 bases from V and 1 base from J, with 11 bases between. Germline V gives CDR1 ENHRY, CDR2 SYGVKD. The CDR3 DNA reads TGTGCCGCGGGGACGGCCCAAGAGACCCAGTACTTC. As protein: CAAGTAQETQYF.

This chain uses TRBV4-3 with TRBJ2-3, with D uncertain. CDR1 LGHNA and CDR2 YSLEER come from the germline V gene. The V gene lost 0 bases and the J gene lost 1 base, with 14 bases spanning the gap. The CDR3 is 17 amino acids. This CDR3 is CASSQEFSGAGTDTQYF. The CDR3 DNA reads as TGCGCCAGCAGCCAAGAGTTTTCAGGCGCTGGCACAGATACGCAGTATTTT.

V gene TRBV28 combines with J gene TRBJ1-5; D is undetermined. In germline, CDR1 is MDHEN, CDR2 SYDVKM. This CDR3 comprises 15 residues. V lost 5 bases, J lost 4 bases, and 15 bases lay in between. The CDR3 sequence: CASSPGRRGNQPQHF. For the CDR3, the DNA is TGTGCCAGCAGTCCCGGGCGTCGGGGTAATCAGCCCCAGCATTTT.

The genes are TRBV5-4 and TRBJ2-7; D is unresolved. Germline V lookup: CDR1 SGHNT, CDR2 YYREEE (reference sequence). CDR3 size: 15 residues. Trimming took 4 bases from V and 3 from J, leaving 17 bases between them. CDR3 in amino acids: CASSLILGGNYEQYF. Here the CDR3 DNA reads TGTGCCAGCAGCCTAATCTTAGGCGGTAACTACGAGCAGTACTTC.

This clone was recorded once. The chain links TRBV29-1 to TRBJ1-1; tentative D call: TRBD1 (5 bases). V was shortened by 6 bases and J by 4 bases, with 12 bases between the two germline ends. CDR1 is SQVTM, CDR2 ANQGSEA, per germline. The CDR3 sequence is 12 residues long. The CDR3 here is CSVWTTGTEAFF. The CDR3 nucleotides read TGCAGCGTCTGGACAACGGGCACTGAAGCTTTCTTT. The full variable domain, its missing parts supplied by reference TRBV29-1 and TRBJ1-1, is SAVISQKPSRDICQRGTSLTIQCQVDSQVTMMFWYRQQPGQSLTLIATANQGSEATYESGFVIDKFPISRPNLTFSTLTVSNMSPEDSSIYLCSVWTTGTEAFFGQGTRLTVV.

This rearrangement joins TRBV6-5 to TRBJ1-1, with D hard to call. Per germline, CDR1 MNHEY and CDR2 SVGAGI. V gave up 7 bases and J gave up 6 bases, with 12 bases separating them. The CDR3 has 12 residues. The CDR3 region has the DNA TGTGCCAGCAAAGAGGGTGAGGCTGAAGCTTTCTTT. This gives the protein CASKEGEAEAFF.

This rearrangement joins TRBV3-1 (or the pseudogene TRBV3-2) to TRBJ1-1; possible D gene TRBD1, 5 bases. This CDR3 comprises 15 residues. Germline V gives CDR1 LGHDT, CDR2 YNNKEL (reference sequence). The V and J ends lost 4 bases and 2 bases respectively, with 14 bases between them. CDR3 coding DNA: TGTGCCAGCAGCCGCCAGGCGACAGAAAACACTGAAGCTTTCTTT. This sequence encodes CASSRQATENTEAFF.

V gene TRBV5-5 combines with J gene TRBJ1-4; 7 positions agree with TRBD1. J lost 7 bases, V lost 1 base, and 13 bases had no gene match. Per germline, CDR1 SGHKS and CDR2 YYEKEE (reference sequence). CDR3 size: 17 residues. CDR3 in amino acids: CASSLLPGAGGIEKLFF. The DNA of the CDR3 is TGTGCCAGCAGCTTGTTACCGGGGGCAGGGGGTATTGAAAAACTGTTTTTT.

V gene TRBV5-1 combines with J gene TRBJ2-7, with 9 bases matching TRBD1. V dropped 2 bases and J dropped 1; count of bases not matched to a gene: 7. Germline V gives CDR1 SGHRS, CDR2 YFSETQ. The CDR3 extends over 16 amino acids. CDR3 sequence: CASSLMPGQGSYEQYF. CDR3 sequence (DNA): TGCGCCAGCAGCTTAATGCCGGGACAGGGTTCCTACGAGCAGTACTTC.

This chain links TRBV11-2 with TRBJ2-1, with D perhaps matching TRBD2 (6 bases). The CDR3 loop spans 16 amino acids. The V gene's germline CDR1 is SGHAT and CDR2 FQNNGV. Trimming cost V 5 bases and J 4 bases, with 18 bases left between them. In DNA form, the CDR3 reads TGTGCCAGCAGCCCCGCCAGTGCGGGGCCTTACAATGAGCAGTTCTTC. This gives the protein CASSPASAGPYNEQFF.

This chain connects TRBV19 to TRBJ1-5; D unresolved. Per the germline V gene, CDR1 is LNHDA and CDR2 is SQIVND (reference sequence). Deletions cut 3 bases from V and 0 bases from J, with 6 bases between. The CDR3 loop spans 14 amino acids. DNA for the CDR3: TGTGCCAGTAGTATGGCAATTAGCAATCAGCCCCAGCATTTT. It encodes CASSMAISNQPQHF.